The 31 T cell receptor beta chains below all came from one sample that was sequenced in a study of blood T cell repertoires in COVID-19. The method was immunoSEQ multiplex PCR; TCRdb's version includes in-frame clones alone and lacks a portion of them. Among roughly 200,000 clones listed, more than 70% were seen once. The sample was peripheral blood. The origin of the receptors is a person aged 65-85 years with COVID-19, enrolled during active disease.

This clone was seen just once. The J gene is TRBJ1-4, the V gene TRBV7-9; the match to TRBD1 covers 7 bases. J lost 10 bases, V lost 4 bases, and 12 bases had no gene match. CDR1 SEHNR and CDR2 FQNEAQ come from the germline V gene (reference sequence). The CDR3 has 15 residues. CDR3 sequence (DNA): TGTGCCAGCAGCTCTTTTACAGGGGAATCCAGAAAACTGTTTTTT. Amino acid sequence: CASSSFTGESRKLFF.

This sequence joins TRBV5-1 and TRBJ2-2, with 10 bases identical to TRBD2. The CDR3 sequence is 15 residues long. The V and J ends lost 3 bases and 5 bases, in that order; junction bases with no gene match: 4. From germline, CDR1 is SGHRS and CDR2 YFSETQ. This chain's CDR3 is CASSSGLALTGELFF. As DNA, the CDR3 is TGCGCCAGCAGCTCGGGACTAGCGTTGACCGGGGAGCTGTTTTTT.

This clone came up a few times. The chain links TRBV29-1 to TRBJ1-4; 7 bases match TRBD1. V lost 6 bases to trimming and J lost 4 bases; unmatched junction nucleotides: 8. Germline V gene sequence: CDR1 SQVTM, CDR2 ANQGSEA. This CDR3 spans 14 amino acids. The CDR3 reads CSVARDRNNEKLFF. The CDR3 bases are TGCAGCGTAGCTCGGGACAGAAATAATGAAAAACTGTTTTTT.

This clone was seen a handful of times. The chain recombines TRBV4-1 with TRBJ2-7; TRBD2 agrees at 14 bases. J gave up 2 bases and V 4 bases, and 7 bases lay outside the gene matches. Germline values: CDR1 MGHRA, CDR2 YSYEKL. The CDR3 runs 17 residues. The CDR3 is CASSPGTSGSKAYEQYF. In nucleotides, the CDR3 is TGCGCCAGCAGCCCCGGGACTAGCGGGAGCAAGGCCTACGAGCAGTACTTC.

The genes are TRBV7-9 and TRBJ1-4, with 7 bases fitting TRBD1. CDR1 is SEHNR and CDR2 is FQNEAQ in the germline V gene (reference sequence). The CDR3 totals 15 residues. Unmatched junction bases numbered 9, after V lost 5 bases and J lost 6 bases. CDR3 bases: TGTGCCAGCAGCCCTCCGGGACAGATCCATGAAAAACTGTTTTTT. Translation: CASSPPGQIHEKLFF. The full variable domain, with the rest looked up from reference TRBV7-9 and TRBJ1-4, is DTGVSQNPRHKITKRGQNVTFRCDPISEHNRLYWYRQTLGQGPEFLTYFQNEAQLEKSRLLSDRFSAERPKGSFSTLEIQRTEQGDSAMYLCASSPPGQIHEKLFFGSGTQLSVL.

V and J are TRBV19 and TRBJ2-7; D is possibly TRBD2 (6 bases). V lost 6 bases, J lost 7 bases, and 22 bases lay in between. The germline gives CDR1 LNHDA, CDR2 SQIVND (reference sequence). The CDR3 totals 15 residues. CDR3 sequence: CASSTSGDSFREQYF. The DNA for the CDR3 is TGTGCCAGTAGCACCTCCGGGGACTCCTTCAGGGAGCAGTACTTC.

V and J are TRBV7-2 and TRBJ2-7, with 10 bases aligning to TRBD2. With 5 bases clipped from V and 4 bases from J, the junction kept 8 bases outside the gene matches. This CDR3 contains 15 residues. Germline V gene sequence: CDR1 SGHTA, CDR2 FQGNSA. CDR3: CASSPKTSGLYEQYF. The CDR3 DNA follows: TGTGCCAGCAGCCCAAAGACTAGCGGGTTGTACGAGCAGTACTTC.

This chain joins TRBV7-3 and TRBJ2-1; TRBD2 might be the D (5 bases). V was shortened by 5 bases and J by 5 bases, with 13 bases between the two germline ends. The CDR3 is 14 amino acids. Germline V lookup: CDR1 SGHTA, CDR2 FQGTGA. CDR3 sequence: CASSLMRTHNEQFF. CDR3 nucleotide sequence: TGTGCCAGCAGCCTCATGCGGACTCACAATGAGCAGTTCTTC.

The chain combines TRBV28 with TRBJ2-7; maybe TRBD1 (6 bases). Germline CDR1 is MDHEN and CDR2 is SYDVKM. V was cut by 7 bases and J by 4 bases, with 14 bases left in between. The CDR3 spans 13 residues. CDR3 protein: CASNLGQTYEQYF. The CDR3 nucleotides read TGTGCCAGCAACCTCGGACAGACTTACGAGCAGTACTTC.

This CDR3 is CASSPIPRGLSYEQYF. The CDR3 bases are TGTGCCAGCAGCCCGATCCCGCGGGGCCTCTCCTACGAGCAGTACTTC. This chain connects TRBV11-2 to TRBJ2-7, with D maybe TRBD2 (6 bases). Germline V gene lookup returns CDR1 SGHAT and CDR2 FQNNGV. The CDR3 covers 16 residues. V lost 5 bases to trimming and J lost 0 bases, with 17 bases between them.

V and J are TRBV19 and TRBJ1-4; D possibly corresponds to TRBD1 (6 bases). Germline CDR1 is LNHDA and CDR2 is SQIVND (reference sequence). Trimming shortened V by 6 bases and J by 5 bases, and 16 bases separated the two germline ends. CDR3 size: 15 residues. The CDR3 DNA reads TGTGCCAGTAGACCCTCCGGACAGAAAAATGAAAAACTGTTTTTT. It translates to CASRPSGQKNEKLFF.

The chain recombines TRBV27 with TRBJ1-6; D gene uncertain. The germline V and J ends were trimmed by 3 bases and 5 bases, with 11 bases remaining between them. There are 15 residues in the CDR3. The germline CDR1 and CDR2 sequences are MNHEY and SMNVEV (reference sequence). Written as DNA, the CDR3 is TGTGCCAGCAGTTTTTCGGGGAACGATAATTCACCCCTCCACTTT. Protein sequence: CASSFSGNDNSPLHF.

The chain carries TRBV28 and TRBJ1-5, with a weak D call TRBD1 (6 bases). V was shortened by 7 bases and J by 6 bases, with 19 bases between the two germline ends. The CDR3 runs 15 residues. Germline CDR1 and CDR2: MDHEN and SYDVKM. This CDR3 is CASNLQGGGGQPQHF. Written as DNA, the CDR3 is TGTGCCAGCAACCTACAAGGGGGAGGGGGTCAGCCCCAGCATTTT.

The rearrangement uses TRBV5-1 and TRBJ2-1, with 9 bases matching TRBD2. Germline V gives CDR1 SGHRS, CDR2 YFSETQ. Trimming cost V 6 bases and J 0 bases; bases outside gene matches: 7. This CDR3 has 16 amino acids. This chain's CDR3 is CASNLYSGSSYNEQFF. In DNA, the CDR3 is TGCGCCAGCAATCTGTATAGCGGGAGCTCCTACAATGAGCAGTTCTTC.

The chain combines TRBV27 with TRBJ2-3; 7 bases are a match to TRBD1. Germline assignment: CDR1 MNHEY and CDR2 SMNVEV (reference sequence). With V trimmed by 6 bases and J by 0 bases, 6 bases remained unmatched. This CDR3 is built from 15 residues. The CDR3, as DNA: TGTGCCAGCAGGCCGACAGGGATTAGCACAGATACGCAGTATTTT. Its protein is CASRPTGISTDTQYF.

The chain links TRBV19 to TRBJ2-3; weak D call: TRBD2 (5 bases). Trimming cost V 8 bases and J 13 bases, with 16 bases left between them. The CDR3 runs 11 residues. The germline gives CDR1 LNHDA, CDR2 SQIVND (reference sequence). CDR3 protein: CASGRTPGEYF. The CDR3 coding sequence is TGTGCCAGTGGTAGGACGCCCGGGGAGTATTTT.

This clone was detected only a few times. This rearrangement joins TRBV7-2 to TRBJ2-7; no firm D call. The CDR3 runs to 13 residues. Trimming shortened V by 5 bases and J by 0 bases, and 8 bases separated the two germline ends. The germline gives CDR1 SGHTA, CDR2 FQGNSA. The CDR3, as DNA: TGTGCCAGCAGCCAAGTGAGCTCCTACGAGCAGTACTTC. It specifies CASSQVSSYEQYF. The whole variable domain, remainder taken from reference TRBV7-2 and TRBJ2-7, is GAGVSQSPSNKVTEKGKDVELRCDPISGHTALYWYRQSLGQGLEFLIYFQGNSAPDKSGLPSDRFSAERTGGSVSTLTIQRTQQEDSAVYLCASSQVSSYEQYFGPGTRLTVT.

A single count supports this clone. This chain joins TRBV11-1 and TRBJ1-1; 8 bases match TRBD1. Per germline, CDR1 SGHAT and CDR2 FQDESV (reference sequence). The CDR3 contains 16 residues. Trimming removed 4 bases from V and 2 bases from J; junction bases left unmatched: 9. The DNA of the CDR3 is TGTGCCAGCAGCTCCAGGGGGCGCGGGGCTAACACTGAAGCTTTCTTT. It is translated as CASSSRGRGANTEAFF.

The CDR3 region has the DNA TGTGCCAGCAGCGTCCGGGACAGGGGAGAAGTGACCCAGTACTTC. This codes for CASSVRDRGEVTQYF. The genes are TRBV7-2 and TRBJ2-5; 10 positions agree with TRBD1. This CDR3 has 15 residues. The germline gives CDR1 SGHTA, CDR2 FQGNSA. V shed 5 bases, J shed 7 bases, and the junction held 10 bases outside the gene matches.

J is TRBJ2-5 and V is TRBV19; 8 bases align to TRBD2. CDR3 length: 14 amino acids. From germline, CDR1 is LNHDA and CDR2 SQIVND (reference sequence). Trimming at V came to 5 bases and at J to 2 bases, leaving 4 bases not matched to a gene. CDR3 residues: CASSSGGVQETQYF. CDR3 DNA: TGTGCCAGTAGTTCCGGGGGGGTGCAAGAGACCCAGTACTTC.

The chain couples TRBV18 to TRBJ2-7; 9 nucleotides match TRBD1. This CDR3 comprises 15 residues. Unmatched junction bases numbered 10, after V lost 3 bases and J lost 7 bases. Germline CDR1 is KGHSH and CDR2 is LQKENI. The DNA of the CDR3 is TGTGCCAGCTCACCTTGGACAGGGGAGTCTGGGGAGCAGTACTTC. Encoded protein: CASSPWTGESGEQYF.

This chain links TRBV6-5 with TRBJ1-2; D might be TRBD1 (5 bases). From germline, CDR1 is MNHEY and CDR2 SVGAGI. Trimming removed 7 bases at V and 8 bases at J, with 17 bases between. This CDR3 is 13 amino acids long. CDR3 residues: CASKGGGWGGYTF. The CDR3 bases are TGTGCCAGCAAGGGCGGCGGATGGGGCGGCTACACCTTC.

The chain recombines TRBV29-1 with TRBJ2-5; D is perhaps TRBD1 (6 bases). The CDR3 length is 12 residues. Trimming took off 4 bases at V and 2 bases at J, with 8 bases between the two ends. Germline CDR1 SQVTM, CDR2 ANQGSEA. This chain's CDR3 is CSVVGAQETQYF. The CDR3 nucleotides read TGCAGCGTTGTGGGGGCTCAAGAGACCCAGTACTTC.

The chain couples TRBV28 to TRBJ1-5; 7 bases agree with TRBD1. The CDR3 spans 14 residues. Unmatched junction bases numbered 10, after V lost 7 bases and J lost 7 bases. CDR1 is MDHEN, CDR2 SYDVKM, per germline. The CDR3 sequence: CASKWTGEIQPQHF. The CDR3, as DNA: TGTGCCAGCAAATGGACAGGAGAGATACAGCCCCAGCATTTT.

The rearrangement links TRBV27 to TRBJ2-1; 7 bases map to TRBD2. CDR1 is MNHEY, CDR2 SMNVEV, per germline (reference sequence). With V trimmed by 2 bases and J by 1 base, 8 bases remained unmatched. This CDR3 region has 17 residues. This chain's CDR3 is CASSLMASGPSYNEQFF. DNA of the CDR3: TGTGCCAGCAGTTTAATGGCTAGCGGCCCTTCCTACAATGAGCAGTTCTTC.

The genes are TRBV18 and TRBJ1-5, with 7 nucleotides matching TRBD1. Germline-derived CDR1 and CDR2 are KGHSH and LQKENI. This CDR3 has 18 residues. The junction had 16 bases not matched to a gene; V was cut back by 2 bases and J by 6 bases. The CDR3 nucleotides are TGTGCCAGCTCACCATTAAGGTTAGGGGGCGCGTTTGGTCAGCCCCAGCATTTT. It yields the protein CASSPLRLGGAFGQPQHF.

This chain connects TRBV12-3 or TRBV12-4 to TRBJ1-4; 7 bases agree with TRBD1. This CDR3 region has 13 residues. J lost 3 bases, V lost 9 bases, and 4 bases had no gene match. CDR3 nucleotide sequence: TGTGCCAGTAGGGACAGTCCTAATGAAAAACTGTTTTTT. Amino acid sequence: CASRDSPNEKLFF.

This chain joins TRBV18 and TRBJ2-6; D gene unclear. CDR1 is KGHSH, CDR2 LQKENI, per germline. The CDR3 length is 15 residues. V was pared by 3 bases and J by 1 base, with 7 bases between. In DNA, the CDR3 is TGTGCCAGCTCACCCTCCGGGTCTGGGGCCAACGTCCTGACTTTC. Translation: CASSPSGSGANVLTF.

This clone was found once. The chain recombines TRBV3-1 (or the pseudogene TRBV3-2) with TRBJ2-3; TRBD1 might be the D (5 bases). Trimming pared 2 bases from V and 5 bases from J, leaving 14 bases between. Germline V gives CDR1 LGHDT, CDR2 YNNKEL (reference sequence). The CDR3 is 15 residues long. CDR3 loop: CASSQNQGQRDTQYF. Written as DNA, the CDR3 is TGTGCCAGCAGCCAAAACCAGGGCCAGCGAGATACGCAGTATTTT.

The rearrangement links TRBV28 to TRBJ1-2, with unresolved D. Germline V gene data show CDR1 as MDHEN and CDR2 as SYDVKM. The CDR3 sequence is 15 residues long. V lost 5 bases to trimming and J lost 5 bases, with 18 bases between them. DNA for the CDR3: TGTGCCAGCAGTGAAACGATAATTTCGGGGTATGGCTACACCTTC. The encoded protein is CASSETIISGYGYTF.

CDR3 protein: CASSRTSGGAVQFF. The CDR3 DNA sequence: TGTGCCAGCAGCCGCACTAGCGGGGGGGCAGTGCAGTTCTTC. The chain joins TRBV14 to TRBJ2-1; the match to TRBD2 covers 13 bases. The CDR3 has 14 amino acids. J was trimmed by 12 bases and V by 4 bases; bases with no gene match: 6. Germline V gene lookup returns CDR1 SGHDN and CDR2 FVKESK.